These T cell receptor beta chains were read from a single sample in a study of blood T cell repertoires in COVID-19. The method was immunoSEQ multiplex PCR; TCRdb's version includes in-frame clones alone and lacks a portion of them. Altogether some 250,000 clones are present, about 80% being singletons, with the ten largest covering approximately 15%. The sequencing sample was made of PBMCs or T cells enriched from blood (not recorded which). The receptors stem from a man aged 40-55 years who had recovered from COVID-19. CDR3s include the opening cysteine and the closing phenylalanine or tryptophan. A D gene is named only where the DNA matches it firmly. The size field is filled for only some rows; it gives once, few, many or a size class.

>NA|TRBJ1-1|TRBV7-2|NA
CASSLGGKGTEAFF
TGTGCCAGCAGCTTGGGGGGGAAGGGCACTGAAGCTTTCTTT
>TRBD2|TRBJ2-7|TRBV2|NA
CASGASGGRNYEQYF
TGTGCCAGCGGGGCTAGCGGGGGCCGTAACTACGAGCAGTACTTC
>TRBD2|TRBJ2-1|TRBV29-1|NA
CTIRGTSGSGAYNEQFF
TGCACCATAAGGGGGACTAGCGGGAGTGGGGCCTACAATGAGCAGTTCTTC
>NA|TRBJ2-1|TRBV11-2|NA
CASSPGTREYNEQFF
TGTGCCAGCAGCCCCGGGACAAGGGAGTACAATGAGCAGTTCTTC
>NA|TRBJ2-2|TRBV6-5|NA
CASSYGEVTGELFF
TGTGCCAGCAGTTACGGGGAGGTGACCGGGGAGCTGTTTTTT
>NA|TRBJ1-1|TRBV11-2|NA
CASSLVGPGTEAFF
TGTGCCAGCAGCTTAGTGGGGCCGGGCACTGAAGCTTTCTTT
>TRBD2|TRBJ2-4|TRBV4-3|NA
CASSQDLSGGGHIQYF
TGCGCCAGCAGCCAAGATTTGAGCGGGGGGGGACACATTCAGTACTTC
>NA|TRBJ1-5|TRBV19|once
CASSIIGLGGSQPQHF
TGTGCCAGTAGTATAATCGGTCTGGGGGGGTCTCAGCCCCAGCATTTT
>NA|TRBJ2-5|TRBV7-9|NA
CASSLGREPRGTQYF
TGTGCCAGCAGCTTAGGCCGGGAGCCCAGAGGGACCCAGTACTTC
>NA|TRBJ1-1|TRBV7-2|NA
CASSLMRENTEAFF
TGTGCCAGCAGCTTAATGCGGGAGAACACTGAAGCTTTCTTT
>NA|TRBJ2-1|TRBV5-1|NA
CASSFEGVTYNEQFF
TGCGCCAGCAGCTTCGAGGGGGTTACCTACAATGAGCAGTTCTTC
>TRBD1|TRBJ1-2|TRBV7-2|few
CASSLRFLRAGGLYGYTF
TGTGCCAGCAGCTTAAGATTTTTGAGGGCAGGGGGGCTCTATGGCTACACCTTC
>NA|TRBJ2-2|TRBV11-2|NA
CASSLAYTGELFF
TGTGCCAGCAGCCTAGCGTACACCGGGGAGCTGTTTTTT
>NA|TRBJ2-2|TRBV24-1|NA
CATSDLGQTGELFF
TGTGCCACCAGTGATTTGGGTCAGACCGGGGAGCTGTTTTTT
>NA|TRBJ2-2|TRBV19|NA
CASSMWGQGNTGELFF
TGTGCCAGTAGTATGTGGGGGCAGGGCAACACCGGGGAGCTGTTTTTT
>TRBD1|TRBJ2-1|TRBV5-5|NA
CASSRWDRGVNEQFF
TGTGCCAGCAGCAGATGGGACAGGGGGGTGAATGAGCAGTTCTTC
>NA|TRBJ2-1|TRBV28|NA
CASSLSLAFNEQFF
TGTGCCAGCAGTTTGAGCCTAGCGTTCAATGAGCAGTTCTTC
>NA|TRBJ2-1|TRBV19|NA
CASSIKGAAAYNEQFF
TGTGCCAGTAGTATTAAAGGCGCGGCTGCCTACAATGAGCAGTTCTTC
>NA|TRBJ2-2|TRBV3-1/TRBV3-2|NA
CASSHPPGRTRAGELFF
TGTGCCAGCAGCCACCCCCCGGGGAGGACCAGAGCCGGGGAGCTGTTTTTT
>NA|TRBJ1-5|TRBV28|NA
CASSYETVNQPQHF
TGTGCCAGCAGTTACGAGACAGTCAATCAGCCCCAGCATTTT
>TRBD2|TRBJ2-1|TRBV3-1/TRBV3-2|NA
CASSQSSSGRALGQFF
TGTGCCAGCAGCCAAAGCTCTAGCGGGAGGGCCCTTGGGCAGTTCTTC
>TRBD2|TRBJ2-1|TRBV5-4|once
CASRTSGGAGVPYNEQFF
TGTGCCAGCAGAACTAGCGGGGGGGCCGGGGTTCCCTACAATGAGCAGTTCTTC
>NA|TRBJ2-5|TRBV5-6|NA
CASSFLSGSQETQYF
TGTGCCAGCAGCTTCCTTTCCGGTAGCCAAGAGACCCAGTACTTC
>NA|TRBJ2-1|TRBV4-2|NA
CASSQDRVPAEQFF
TGTGCCAGCAGCCAAGATCGGGTACCGGCTGAGCAGTTCTTC
>NA|TRBJ1-1|TRBV4-3|NA
CASSQVAGGTEAFF
TGCGCCAGCAGCCAAGTGGCGGGTGGCACTGAAGCTTTCTTT
>NA|TRBJ2-4|TRBV21-1|NA
CASSTTRSRDIQYF
TGTGCCAGCAGCACCACCCGTAGCCGGGACATTCAGTACTTC
>TRBD2|TRBJ2-1|TRBV4-3|NA
CASSQEGTGGNEQFF
TGCGCCAGCAGCCAAGAGGGTACGGGGGGCAATGAGCAGTTCTTC
>NA|TRBJ2-7|TRBV19|NA
CASSFSFLYEQYF
TGTGCCAGTAGTTTTAGCTTCCTCTACGAGCAGTACTTC
>NA|TRBJ2-1|TRBV5-1|few
CASSLGGENEQFF
TGCGCCAGCAGCTTAGGGGGGGAGAATGAGCAGTTCTTC
>NA|TRBJ2-1|TRBV7-3|NA
CASSFQGRVSVDEQFF
TGTGCCAGCAGCTTTCAGGGCAGGGTGAGTGTGGATGAGCAGTTCTTC
>NA|TRBJ1-3|TRBV27|NA
CASSLSRAGNTIYF
TGTGCCAGCAGCCTCTCCAGGGCTGGAAACACCATATATTTT
>NA|TRBJ1-6|TRBV30|NA
CAWSQVTEALHF
TGTGCCTGGAGTCAGGTAACGGAGGCCCTCCACTTT
>TRBD1|TRBJ1-3|TRBV7-2|NA
CASSLVGTGASGNTIYF
TGTGCCAGCAGCTTAGTCGGGACAGGTGCCTCTGGAAACACCATATATTTT
>TRBD2|TRBJ2-3|TRBV27|once
CASSFMLAGATDTQYF
TGTGCCAGCAGTTTCATGCTAGCGGGAGCAACAGATACGCAGTATTTT
>TRBD1|TRBJ1-2|TRBV5-1|NA
CASSLGQGDGYTF
TGCGCCAGCAGCTTAGGACAGGGTGATGGCTACACCTTC
>TRBD2|TRBJ2-1|TRBV6-4|NA
CASSKSGGNSNEQFF
TGTGCCAGCAGTAAATCGGGAGGGAACTCCAATGAGCAGTTCTTC
>NA|TRBJ1-1|TRBV11-1|NA
CASSRTSEAFF
TGTGCCAGCAGCAGGACAAGCGAAGCTTTCTTT
>NA|TRBJ1-5|TRBV12-3/TRBV12-4|NA
CATGLGRDQPQHF
TGTGCCACGGGATTGGGGAGGGATCAGCCCCAGCATTTT
>NA|TRBJ1-6|TRBV27|NA
CASSSTDRYNSPLHF
TGTGCCAGCAGTTCCACAGACAGGTATAATTCACCCCTCCACTTT
>NA|TRBJ1-1|TRBV6-2/TRBV6-3|many
CASSFSELTEAFF
TGTGCCAGCAGTTTCTCCGAACTGACTGAAGCTTTCTTT
>NA|TRBJ2-7|TRBV19|NA
CASSNRAGEQYF
TGTGCCAGTAGTAACAGGGCTGGGGAGCAGTACTTC
>NA|TRBJ1-5|TRBV6-1|once
CASSEAGPLQPQHF
TGTGCCAGCAGTGAAGCGGGCCCTCTCCAGCCCCAGCATTTT
>NA|TRBJ1-3|TRBV4-3|NA
CASSQGTTTGNTIYF
TGCGCCAGCAGCCAAGGTACTACGACTGGAAACACCATATATTTT
>NA|TRBJ1-1|TRBV5-1|NA
CASSPGQRGAFF
TGCGCCAGCAGCCCTGGACAGAGAGGGGCTTTCTTT
>NA|TRBJ1-2|TRBV6-2/TRBV6-3|NA
CASSYPFRTAFYYGYTF
TGTGCCAGCAGTTACCCGTTCCGGACAGCTTTCTACTATGGCTACACCTTC
>NA|TRBJ1-6|TRBV7-3|NA
CASSLKGGSSYNSPLHF
TGTGCCAGCAGCCTGAAGGGGGGGAGCTCCTATAATTCACCCCTCCACTTT
>TRBD1|TRBJ2-1|TRBV29-1|large
CSVHPVGQGNDNEQFF
TGCAGCGTCCACCCGGTGGGACAGGGGAACGACAATGAGCAGTTCTTC
>NA|TRBJ1-1|TRBV7-8|NA
CASSTDTGWGDTEAFF
TGTGCCAGCAGCACAGATACAGGGTGGGGTGACACTGAAGCTTTCTTT
>TRBD1|TRBJ2-3|TRBV28|NA
CASSLPDRDKDTQYF
TGTGCCAGCAGCCTCCCGGACAGGGATAAAGATACGCAGTATTTT
>NA|TRBJ2-7|TRBV7-9|NA
CASSLGDSAEQYF
TGTGCCAGCAGCTTAGGCGACAGCGCCGAGCAGTACTTC
>TRBD2|TRBJ2-2|TRBV28|NA
CASSPGGPVGELFF
TGTGCCAGCAGTCCGGGAGGCCCGGTGGGGGAGCTGTTTTTT
>TRBD1|TRBJ1-5|TRBV28|NA
CASEKDRGNQPQHF
TGTGCCAGCGAAAAAGACAGGGGCAATCAGCCCCAGCATTTT
>NA|TRBJ2-1|TRBV7-2|NA
CASSLGQNNEQFF
TGTGCCAGCAGCTTAGGACAGAACAATGAGCAGTTCTTC
>TRBD1|TRBJ1-6|TRBV5-1|NA
CASIHFDRGGSPLHF
TGCGCCAGCATCCACTTCGACAGGGGCGGCTCACCCCTCCACTTT